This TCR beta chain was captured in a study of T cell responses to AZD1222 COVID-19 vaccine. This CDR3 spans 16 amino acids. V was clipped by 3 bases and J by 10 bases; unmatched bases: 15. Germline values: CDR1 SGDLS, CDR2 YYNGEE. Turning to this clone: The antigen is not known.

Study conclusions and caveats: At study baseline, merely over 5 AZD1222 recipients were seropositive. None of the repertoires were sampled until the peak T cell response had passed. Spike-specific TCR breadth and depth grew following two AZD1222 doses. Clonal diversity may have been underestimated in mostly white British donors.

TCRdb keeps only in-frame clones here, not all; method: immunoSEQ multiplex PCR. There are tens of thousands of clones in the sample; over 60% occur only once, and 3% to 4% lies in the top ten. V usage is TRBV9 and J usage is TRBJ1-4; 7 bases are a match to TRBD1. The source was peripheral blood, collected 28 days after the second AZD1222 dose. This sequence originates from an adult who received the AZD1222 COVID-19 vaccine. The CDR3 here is CASSEGDSSGIGKLFF. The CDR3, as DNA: TGTGCCAGCAGCGAGGGGGACAGTTCAGGCATCGGAAAACTGTTTTTT.